Following are 28 T cell receptor beta chains from one sample sequenced in a study of immune heterogeneity within non-small cell lung tumors. Bulk tumor genomic DNA, approximately 600 ng per sample, was used as template. Each primary tumor yielded several biopsies, collected far apart from one another at surgery. The cohort was untreated, with newly diagnosed non-small cell lung cancer undergoing curative surgery. Multiplex PCR (32 V and 13 J primers) was used to amplify the TCR beta CDR3. TCRdb analysed the multiplex PCR reads with MiXCR anew, one entry per CDR3 protein. This sample has over 9,500 distinct CDR3 sequences, with 22% found just once. Sample: lung tumor tissue. The receptors were gathered from a man aged 55 to 69 with non-small cell lung cancer.

The rearrangement uses TRBV20-1 and TRBJ2-3; D not resolved. The CDR3 is 12 amino acids. The germline gives CDR1 DFQATT, CDR2 SNEGSKA (reference sequence). This CDR3 is CSTSGTADTQYF. Here the CDR3 DNA reads TGCAGCACTTCGGGTACGGCAGATACGCAGTATTTT.

This clonotype was seen many times. The chain is built from TRBV2 and TRBJ2-1; D unclear. Germline lookup yields CDR1 SNHLY and CDR2 FYNNEI. Trimming removed 7 bases at V and 5 bases at J, with 6 bases between. This CDR3 is built from 11 residues. The CDR3 loop is CASTANNEQFF. The CDR3 bases are TGTGCCAGCACTGCTAACAATGAGCAGTTCTTC.

About this clonotype itself: Given a much more abundant clone one base away, this may be a read error. The chain joins TRBV19 to TRBJ2-2; 7 nucleotides match TRBD2. Germline V gives CDR1 LNHDA, CDR2 SQIVND (reference sequence). The V gene end was trimmed by 3 bases and the J gene end by 7 bases; junction bases not matched to a gene: 8. The CDR3 covers 15 residues. DNA of the CDR3: TGTGCCAGTAGTATGGAGGGAGGGCGTATCGGGGAGCTGTTTTTT. This encodes CASSMEGGRIGELFF.

This clonotype was detected a few times. This chain connects TRBV11-2 to TRBJ2-5, with TRBD1 matching 9 bases. Germline lookup yields CDR1 SGHAT and CDR2 FQNNGV. Trimming cost V 5 bases and J 5 bases; bases outside gene matches: 12. The CDR3 length is 16 residues. The CDR3 coding sequence is TGTGCCAGCAGCACGATAACGGGACAGGGTGGGGAGACCCAGTACTTC. Protein: CASSTITGQGGETQYF.

The J gene is TRBJ2-3, the V gene TRBV28; tentative D call: TRBD1 (5 bases). The CDR3 loop spans 14 amino acids. Trimming removed 3 bases at V and 7 bases at J, with 14 bases between. In germline, CDR1 is MDHEN, CDR2 SYDVKM. The CDR3 loop is CASSLQGGGYTQYF. CDR3 nucleotides: TGTGCCAGCAGTTTGCAGGGCGGCGGTTATACGCAGTATTTT.

To note about this clonotype: Possible read error: a much larger clone is one base away. V and J are TRBV11-3 and TRBJ2-7; D is uncertain. This CDR3 has 13 residues. V gave up 5 bases and J gave up 2 bases, with 10 bases separating them. CDR1 is SGHNT and CDR2 is YENEEA in the germline V gene. The CDR3 DNA sequence: TGTGCCAGCAGCGACGGCGCTCCCTACGAGCAGTACTTC. It encodes CASSDGAPYEQYF.

The chain has TRBV7-3 and TRBJ1-1; possibly TRBD1 for D (5 bases). There are 12 residues in the CDR3. The V end was cut by 3 bases, the J end by 6 bases, with 8 bases between. Germline V gene data show CDR1 as SGHTA and CDR2 as FQGTGA. CDR3 sequence: CASSLGGSEAFF. In nucleotides, the CDR3 is TGTGCCAGCAGCTTGGGGGGGTCTGAAGCTTTCTTT.

This clonotype is termed medium-sized (0.01 to 0.1%). The chain couples TRBV4-1 to TRBJ2-7, with 7 bases aligning to TRBD2. Germline CDR1 and CDR2: MGHRA and YSYEKL. The junction had 16 bases not matched to a gene; V was cut back by 1 base and J by 7 bases. The CDR3 covers 17 residues. The CDR3 is CASSQGVRDGGGWEQYF. The CDR3 nucleotides are TGCGCCAGCAGCCAAGGAGTTAGGGATGGGGGGGGATGGGAGCAGTACTTC.

In its sample, this clonotype ranks as medium-sized. The CDR3 region is CASSLEEAGKNEQYF. The CDR3 DNA sequence: TGTGCCAGCAGCTTAGAGGAGGCAGGGAAAAACGAGCAGTACTTC. The chain employs TRBV7-8 and TRBJ2-7; possibly TRBD1 or TRBD2 for D (5 bases each). The CDR3 consists of 15 residues. With 1 base removed from V and 5 bases from J, the gap between germline ends came to 15 bases. CDR1 SGHVS and CDR2 FQNEAQ come from the germline V gene.

This clonotype was observed a handful of times. The chain has TRBV5-5 and TRBJ2-1; 8 bases line up with TRBD2. CDR3 size: 16 residues. CDR1 SGHKS and CDR2 YYEKEE come from the germline V gene (reference sequence). The ends lost 4 bases at V and 9 bases at J; junction bases unmatched: 15. Here the CDR3 reads CASSSTTSGARSEQFF. As DNA, the CDR3 is TGTGCCAGCAGCAGTACCACTAGCGGAGCCAGGAGTGAGCAGTTCTTC.

The chain couples TRBV6-5 to TRBJ2-3; possibly TRBD1 or TRBD2 for D (6 bases each). This CDR3 has 15 residues. Germline CDR1 and CDR2: MNHEY and SVGAGI. Trimming pared 2 bases from V and 5 bases from J, leaving 14 bases between. CDR3 sequence: CASSYTDRGQDTQYF. The CDR3 coding sequence is TGTGCCAGCAGTTACACCGATCGGGGGCAAGATACGCAGTATTTT.

This clonotype was seen only a few times. The chain joins TRBV27 to TRBJ2-5, with TRBD1 identical over 8 bases. Looked up from germline, CDR1 is MNHEY and CDR2 is SMNVEV (reference sequence). Trimming cost V 7 bases and J 6 bases; bases outside gene matches: 10. This CDR3 is 14 amino acids long. The CDR3 loop is CASTAAGQVKTQYF. The CDR3 coding sequence is TGTGCCAGCACGGCCGCGGGACAGGTGAAGACCCAGTACTTC.

The chain has TRBV30 and TRBJ2-2; D may be TRBD1 (6 bases). Germline V CDR1 and CDR2: GTSNPN, SVGIG (reference sequence). The CDR3 totals 15 residues. Deletions cut 0 bases from V and 3 bases from J, with 11 bases between. As DNA, the CDR3 is TGTGCCTGGAGTGTAACCCAGGGGTACACCGGGGAGCTGTTTTTT. It is translated as CAWSVTQGYTGELFF. Complete variable domain (other parts from reference TRBV30 and TRBJ2-2): SQTIHQWPATLVQPVGSPLSLECTVEGTSNPNLYWYRQAAGRGLQLLFYSVGIGQISSEVPQNLSASRPQDRQFILSSKKLLLSDSGFYLCAWSVTQGYTGELFFGEGSRLTVL.

This clonotype was detected a few times. The chain employs TRBV19 and TRBJ2-7; D possibly matches TRBD1 or TRBD2 (5 bases each). The germline V gene has CDR1 LNHDA and CDR2 SQIVND (reference sequence). The CDR3 covers 14 residues. The germline V and J ends were trimmed by 5 bases and 0 bases, with 11 bases remaining between them. The CDR3 spells CASSVGTASYEQYF. DNA for the CDR3: TGTGCCAGTAGTGTCGGGACGGCCTCCTACGAGCAGTACTTC.

Of note for this clonotype: This clone may be a read error of a much larger clone one base away. The chain couples TRBV20-1 to TRBJ1-6; D not certain. CDR1 and CDR2 (germline): DFQATT, SNEGSKA (reference sequence). The CDR3 spans 15 residues. CDR3 DNA sequence: TGCAGTTCTAGAGAAGGACTCTACTATAATTCACCCCTCCACTTT. Protein product: CSSREGLYYNSPLHF.

The sample holds many counts of this clonotype. This sequence joins TRBV20-1 and TRBJ2-7; TRBD1 is a possible D gene (5 bases). With 0 bases removed from V and 1 base from J, the gap between germline ends came to 13 bases. The CDR3 is made up of 15 amino acids. Germline-derived CDR1 and CDR2 are DFQATT and SNEGSKA (reference sequence). CDR3 loop: CSARDGAETSYEQYF. For the CDR3, the DNA is TGCAGTGCTAGAGATGGGGCAGAAACATCCTACGAGCAGTACTTC.

This clonotype was detected only a few times. The CDR3 region has the DNA TGCGCCAGCAGCCAAGGTTTCAGGGCAAACACTGAAGCTTTCTTT. Translated: CASSQGFRANTEAFF. This rearrangement joins TRBV4-1 to TRBJ1-1, with TRBD1 as a possible D gene (5 bases). V was clipped by 1 base and J by 2 bases, with 11 bases between them. The germline CDR1 and CDR2 sequences are MGHRA and YSYEKL. CDR3 length: 15 residues.

By proportion, this clonotype is medium-sized (0.01 to 0.1%). The DNA for the CDR3 is TGTGCCAGCAGTAACCTTCGGACAGGGAAAGGGGACACCATATATTTT. This sequence encodes CASSNLRTGKGDTIYF. The chain uses TRBV6-1 and TRBJ1-3; 8 positions match TRBD1. The CDR3 totals 16 residues. J gave up 8 bases and V 5 bases, and 14 bases lay outside the gene matches. CDR1 and CDR2 from the germline V gene are MNHNS and SASEGT.

The chain employs TRBV20-1 and TRBJ2-7; D gene unclear. V dropped 1 base and J dropped 0 bases, with 13 bases sitting between them. The CDR3 loop spans 15 amino acids. Per the germline V gene, CDR1 is DFQATT and CDR2 is SNEGSKA (reference sequence). CDR3 nucleotides: TGCAGTGCTAGAGCGCTTTTCCCCCTCTCCTACGAGCAGTACTTC. Its protein is CSARALFPLSYEQYF.

The chain has TRBV10-3 and TRBJ2-3, with D possibly matching TRBD2 (6 bases). The CDR3 spans 16 residues. Trimming removed 4 bases from V and 1 base from J, with 15 bases in between. The germline V gene has CDR1 ENHRY and CDR2 SYGVKD. CDR3 sequence: CAISGRGSDRTDTQYF. The CDR3 bases are TGTGCCATCAGTGGCCGGGGGTCGGACCGCACAGATACGCAGTATTTT.

Of note for this clonotype: Just one base apart from a much larger clone, this may be a read error. Lacking the conserved final phenylalanine or tryptophan, this CDR3 likely reflects a read error. The J gene is TRBJ2-7, the V gene TRBV7-3, with 9 positions matching TRBD2. This CDR3 has 15 residues. Germline CDR1 reads SGHTA; CDR2 reads FQGTGA. The V segment lost 2 bases and the J segment 5 bases; nucleotides outside the gene matches: 7. The CDR3 DNA reads TGTGCCAGCAGCTTAGCGGTAGCGGGAGCGAACGAGCAGTACCTC. Translated, it gives CASSLAVAGANEQYL.

This clonotype is medium-sized. The V and J genes are TRBV30 and TRBJ1-6; tentative D call: TRBD1 (5 bases). The CDR3 runs to 15 residues. Deletions cut 3 bases from V and 8 bases from J, with 17 bases between. Germline lookup yields CDR1 GTSNPN and CDR2 SVGIG (reference sequence). The CDR3 is CAWSGVGVRDSPLHF. CDR3 in DNA: TGTGCCTGGAGCGGGGTGGGGGTTAGGGATTCACCCCTCCACTTT.

This clonotype has just a few counts. The CDR3 sequence is CASSFAGGGMDIQYF. CDR3 DNA sequence: TGCGCCAGCAGCTTTGCGGGAGGGGGAATGGACATTCAGTACTTC. The gene calls are TRBV5-1 and TRBJ2-4; 9 bases are a match to TRBD2. Germline V lookup: CDR1 SGHRS, CDR2 YFSETQ. V dropped 2 bases and J dropped 8; count of bases not matched to a gene: 8. CDR3 length: 15 amino acids.

The chain combines TRBV6-1 with TRBJ2-1; 8 bases agree with TRBD2. V lost 4 bases, J lost 0 bases, and 5 bases stayed unmatched. This CDR3 comprises 16 residues. Germline V gives CDR1 MNHNS, CDR2 SASEGT. CDR3 coding DNA: TGTGCCAGCAGTGTAACTAGCGGACTCTCCTACAATGAGCAGTTCTTC. The encoded protein is CASSVTSGLSYNEQFF.

This clonotype is medium-sized within its sample. CDR3 nucleotide sequence: TGCAGTGCTAGAGCCCCACGGACAGGGGAGCAGTACTTC. The encoded protein is CSARAPRTGEQYF. This sequence joins TRBV20-1 and TRBJ2-7; 8 nucleotides align to TRBD1. Germline CDR1 DFQATT, CDR2 SNEGSKA (reference sequence). J was trimmed by 7 bases and V by 1 base; bases with no gene match: 6. There are 13 residues in the CDR3.

This clonotype occurred a few times. V is TRBV2 and J is TRBJ2-3; 8 bases are a match to TRBD2. CDR3 length equals 13 residues. J gave up 2 bases and V 8 bases, and 3 bases lay outside the gene matches. Germline values: CDR1 SNHLY, CDR2 FYNNEI. The CDR3 spells CASREGFTDTQYF. CDR3 sequence (DNA): TGTGCCAGCCGGGAGGGGTTCACAGATACGCAGTATTTT.

Turning to this clonotype: This may be a read error: a much more frequent sequence differs by one nucleotide. This rearrangement joins TRBV29-1 to TRBJ2-3; D may be TRBD1 (5 bases). This CDR3 comprises 12 residues. Germline assignment: CDR1 SQVTM and CDR2 ANQGSEA. The CDR3 nucleotides are TGCAGCGTTGAATCAGGGTCTGATACGAAGTATTTT. Its protein product is CSVESGSDTKYF.

This clonotype was observed a few times. The CDR3, as DNA: TGTGCCAGTAGGGAAACTAGCGGGAGCTACAATGAGCAGTTCTTC. Protein sequence: CASRETSGSYNEQFF. The chain carries TRBV19 and TRBJ2-1, with 11 bases fitting TRBD2. Germline CDR1 and CDR2: LNHDA and SQIVND (reference sequence). The trim removed 6 bases at V and 3 bases at J, leaving 4 bases unmatched. The CDR3 runs 15 residues.